This TCR beta chain was profiled in a study of shared clonotypes between healthy human individuals. General observations from the study: Non-shared clonotypes had lower generation probabilities than clonotypes shared by all four sorted-subset donors. Naive CD4 clonotypes were shared across several donors at 4% to 5%.

Deep-level running was used for the assay. Repertoires were generated with immunoSEQ multiplex PCR, while TCRdb's copy carries only in-frame clones and drops some. The table shows about 1.1 million clones, with 75% to 85% occurring only once. Germline V gene data show CDR1 as MNHEY and CDR2 as SMNVEV (reference sequence). The length of the CDR3 is 16 residues. The V gene lost 4 bases and the J gene lost 8 bases, with 20 bases spanning the gap. In the case of this clone: Its target is unknown.

Sequencing was carried out using memory CD4+ T cells from PBMCs. Noted subset: CD45RA-negative fraction. This chain joins TRBV27 and TRBJ2-2, with D unclear. This sequence was found in a man younger than 35 in good health. Some clones in this sample may be carry-over from other donors' samples. The DNA for the CDR3 is TGTGCCAGCAGTTCGCTTCAGGAGATAACAAGGGGGGAGCTGTTTTTT. Translating gives CASSSLQEITRGELFF.